This T cell receptor (beta chain) was found in a study of CD8 T cells in Susac syndrome. Germline V CDR1 and CDR2: SGDLS, YYNGEE. This CDR3 comprises 16 residues. V dropped 3 bases and J dropped 1 base, with 16 bases sitting between them. Roughly 0.45 to 1 ug RNA was reverse transcribed with random hexamers. By means of immunoSEQ multiplex PCR, TCR beta CDR3 spanning 54 Vbeta and 13 Jbeta underwent amplification. TCRdb passed the immunoSEQ multiplex PCR reads through MiXCR, listing each CDR3 protein once. The sample consists of 100,000 to 150,000 distinct CDR3 sequences, approximately 93% of them appearing once.

The receptor's source is a human donor with multiple sclerosis. V is TRBV9 and J is TRBJ1-1, with no clear D. The sample was CD4+ T cells from PBMCs. In nucleotides, the CDR3 is TGTGCCAGCAGCGCATTCCCCCCCTCAGAGAACACTGAAGCTTTCTTT. Encoded protein: CASSAFPPSENTEAFF.